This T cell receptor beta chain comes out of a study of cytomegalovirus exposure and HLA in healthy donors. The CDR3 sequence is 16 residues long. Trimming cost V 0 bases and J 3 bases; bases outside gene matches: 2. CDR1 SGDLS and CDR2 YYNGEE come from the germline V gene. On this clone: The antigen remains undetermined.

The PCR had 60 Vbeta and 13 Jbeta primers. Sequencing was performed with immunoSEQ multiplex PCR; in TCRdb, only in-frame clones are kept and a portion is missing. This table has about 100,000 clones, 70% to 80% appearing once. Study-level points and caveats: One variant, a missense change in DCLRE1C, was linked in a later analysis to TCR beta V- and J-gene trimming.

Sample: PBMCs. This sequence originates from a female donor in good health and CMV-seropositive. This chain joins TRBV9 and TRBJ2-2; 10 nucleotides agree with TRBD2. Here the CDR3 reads CASSVDSGGYTGELFF. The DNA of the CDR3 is TGTGCCAGCAGCGTAGATAGCGGGGGGTACACCGGGGAGCTGTTTTTT.